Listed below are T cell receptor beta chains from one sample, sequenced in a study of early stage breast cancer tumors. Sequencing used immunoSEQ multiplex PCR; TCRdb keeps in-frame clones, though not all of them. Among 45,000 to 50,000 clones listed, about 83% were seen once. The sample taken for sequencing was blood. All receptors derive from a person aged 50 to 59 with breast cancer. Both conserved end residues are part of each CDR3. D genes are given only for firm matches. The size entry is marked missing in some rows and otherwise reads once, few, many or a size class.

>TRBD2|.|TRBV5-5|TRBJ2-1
CASSLGTSGFSRGNEQFF
TGTGCCAGCAGCTTGGGGACTAGCGGGTTTTCGCGGGGCAATGAGCAGTTCTTC
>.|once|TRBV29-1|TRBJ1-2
CSVTPQGQDYGYTF
TGCAGCGTTACACCTCAGGGGCAAGACTATGGCTACACCTTC
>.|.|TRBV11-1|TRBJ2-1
CASSLGRAVTAEQFF
TGTGCCAGCAGCTTGGGCAGGGCGGTAACGGCTGAGCAGTTCTTC
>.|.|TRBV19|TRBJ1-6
CASSRGELRDKRYSYNSPLHF
TGTGCCAGTAGTCGAGGTGAACTCCGGGACAAGCGTTACTCCTATAATTCACCCCTCCACTTT
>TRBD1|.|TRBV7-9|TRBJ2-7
CASSFWTGDLEQYF
TGTGCCAGCAGCTTCTGGACAGGGGACCTCGAGCAGTACTTC
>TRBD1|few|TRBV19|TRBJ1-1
CASRPWDRNTEAFF
TGTGCCAGTAGACCCTGGGACAGGAACACTGAAGCTTTCTTT
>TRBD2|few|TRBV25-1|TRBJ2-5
CASSDLLAGSQETQYF
TGTGCCAGCAGTGACCTGTTAGCGGGCTCGCAAGAGACCCAGTACTTC
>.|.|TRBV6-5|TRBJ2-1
CATLVGPTEQFF
TGTGCCACCCTTGTCGGGCCCACGGAGCAGTTCTTC
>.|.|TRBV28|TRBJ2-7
CASSSPAASIYEQYF
TGTGCCAGCAGTTCCCCAGCGGCTTCCATCTACGAGCAGTACTTC
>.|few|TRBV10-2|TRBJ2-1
CASSRDFRTSNEQFF
TGCGCCAGCAGTCGGGACTTTCGAACTTCCAATGAGCAGTTCTTC
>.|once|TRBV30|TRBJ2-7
CAWSRPYEQYF
TGTGCCTGGAGTAGACCATACGAGCAGTACTTC
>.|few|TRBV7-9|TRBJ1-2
CASSLVPDNYGYTF
TGTGCCAGCAGCTTAGTCCCCGACAACTATGGCTACACCTTC
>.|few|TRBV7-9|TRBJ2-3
CASSAEGTDTQYF
TGTGCCAGCAGCGCAGAGGGCACAGATACGCAGTATTTT
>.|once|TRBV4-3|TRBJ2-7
CASSQTTSLEGLSGEQYF
TGCGCCAGCAGCCAAACCACGTCCCTTGAGGGGTTGAGTGGCGAGCAGTACTTC
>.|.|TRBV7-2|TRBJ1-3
CASSLDNSGNTIYF
TGTGCCAGCAGCTTAGACAACTCTGGAAACACCATATATTTT
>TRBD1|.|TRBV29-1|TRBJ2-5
CSAETGTKTQYF
TGCAGCGCCGAGACAGGGACGAAGACCCAGTACTTC
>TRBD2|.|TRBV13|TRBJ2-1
CASRSPGLGNEQFF
TGTGCCAGCAGAAGTCCAGGACTAGGCAATGAGCAGTTCTTC
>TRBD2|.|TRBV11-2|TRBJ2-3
CASSLVPSGAPDTQYF
TGTGCCAGCAGCTTAGTGCCTAGCGGGGCCCCAGATACGCAGTATTTT
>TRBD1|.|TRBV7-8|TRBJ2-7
CASSLEGRGRPYEQYF
TGTGCCAGCAGCTTAGAAGGCAGGGGGCGCCCCTACGAGCAGTACTTC
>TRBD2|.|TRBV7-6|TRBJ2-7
CASSTLPGLAGDIAVSSYEQYF
TGTGCCAGCAGCACCCTACCCGGGTTAGCGGGAGATATAGCCGTGAGCTCCTACGAGCAGTACTTC
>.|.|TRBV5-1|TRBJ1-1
CASSSQGQNTEAFF
TGCGCCAGCAGCTCCCAGGGACAGAACACTGAAGCTTTCTTT
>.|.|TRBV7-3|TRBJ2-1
CASSRQPSSYNEQFF
TGTGCCAGCAGCCGACAGCCGAGCTCCTACAATGAGCAGTTCTTC
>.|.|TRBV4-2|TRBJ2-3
CASSLSSLGTDTQYF
TGTGCCAGCAGCCTTTCTAGCTTGGGCACAGATACGCAGTATTTT
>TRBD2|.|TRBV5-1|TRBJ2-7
CASSLREGYEQYF
TGCGCCAGCAGCTTGAGGGAGGGATACGAGCAGTACTTC
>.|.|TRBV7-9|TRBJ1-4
CASSLKEKLFF
TGTGCCAGCAGCCTCAAAGAAAAACTGTTTTTT
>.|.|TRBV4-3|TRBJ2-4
CASSQAGTSLDIQYF
TGCGCCAGCAGCCAAGCGGGCACTAGTCTGGACATTCAGTACTTC
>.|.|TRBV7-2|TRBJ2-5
CASSRGWETQYF
TGTGCCAGCAGCAGGGGGTGGGAGACCCAGTACTTC
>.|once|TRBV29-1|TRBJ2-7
CSVEDKAAGHEQYF
TGCAGCGTTGAAGATAAAGCAGCTGGCCACGAGCAGTACTTC
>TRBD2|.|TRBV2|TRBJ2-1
CASQGLAGNNEQFF
TGTGCCAGCCAGGGACTAGCGGGGAACAATGAGCAGTTCTTC